This TCR beta chain was documented in a study of cytomegalovirus exposure and HLA in healthy donors. This clone appeared a few times. Clones were read by immunoSEQ multiplex PCR, and TCRdb kept only the in-frame ones, dropping some. Of 60,000 or so clones listed, roughly nine tenths are singletons. V lost 1 base and J 0 bases, leaving 16 bases between the germline ends. This CDR3 contains 17 residues. Germline V CDR1 and CDR2: SGHTA, FQGNSA. The receptor comes from a woman between 18 and 29 years old in good health and CMV-seronegative. The chain employs TRBV7-2 and TRBJ2-7; a possible D gene is TRBD2 (5 bases). Material: PBMCs. The CDR3 is CASSLEPSGTVSYEQYF. The CDR3 DNA reads as TGTGCCAGCAGCTTAGAACCCTCGGGAACCGTCTCCTACGAGCAGTACTTC.